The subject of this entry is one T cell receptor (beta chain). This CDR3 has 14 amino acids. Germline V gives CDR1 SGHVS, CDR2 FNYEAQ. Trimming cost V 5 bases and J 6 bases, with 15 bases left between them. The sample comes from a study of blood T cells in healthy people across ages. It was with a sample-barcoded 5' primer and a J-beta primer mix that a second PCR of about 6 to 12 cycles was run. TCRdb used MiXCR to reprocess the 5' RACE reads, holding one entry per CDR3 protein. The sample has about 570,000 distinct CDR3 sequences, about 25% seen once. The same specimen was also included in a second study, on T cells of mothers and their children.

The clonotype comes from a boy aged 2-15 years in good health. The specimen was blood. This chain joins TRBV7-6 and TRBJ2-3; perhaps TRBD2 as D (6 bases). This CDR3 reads CASSPRPGGDTQYF. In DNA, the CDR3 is TGTGCCAGCAGCCCACGTCCCGGAGGGGATACGCAGTATTTT. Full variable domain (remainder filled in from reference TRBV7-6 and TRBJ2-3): GAGVSQSPRYKVTKRGQDVALRCDPISGHVSLYWYRQALGQGPEFLTYFNYEAQQDKSGLPNDRFSAERPEGSISTLTIQRTEQRDSAMYRCASSPRPGGDTQYFGPGTRLTVL.